A single T cell receptor beta chain is shown here with its context. This clonotype turned up a few times. Its specific antigen is unknown. No base quality information exists; no much larger clone differs at one position. CDR1 MDHEN and CDR2 SYDVKM are derived from the germline V gene. Trimming costs V 7 bases and J 7 bases, and their ends lie 20 bases apart. Taken from cysteine to phenylalanine, the CDR3 has 15 residues. Only the CDR3 DNA stays, 45 bases, in frame from base 1. The data were taken from a study of blood T cells in healthy people across ages (dated by TCRdb to between 2014 and 2017). Regarding the complete study: In model experiments, roughly one uniquely barcoded TCR beta cDNA molecule per two T cells was captured by template switching. Age-related changes in TCR beta repertoire diversity were measured in the study by deep sequencing normalized with unique cDNA molecular identifiers. The donors were split into four age groups: young (average roughly 15 years), middle-aged (39), aged (roughly 65) and long-lived (more than 80). The study analyzed two additional independent replicas of 1 million unique cDNA reads from the same blood draw for two donors, one aged 18 to 29 and one aged 80 or older.

Libraries were built with 5' RACE. The listed sequencing device is Illumina HiSeq 2500. A second PCR of about 6 to 11 cycles was run with a J-beta primer mix and a sample-barcoded 5' primer. A template-switch 5' adaptor carrying 12 random nucleotides introduced a unique molecular identifier onto each TCR beta cDNA molecule. Each sample yielded at least 3 million CDR3-containing paired-end reads. The Mint cDNA synthesis kit, primed by a TRBC-specific oligonucleotide, was used to synthesize first-strand cDNA from all RNA. Following uracil-DNA glycosylase treatment, a first 18-cycle PCR with universal primers M1SS and BC2_uni_R was performed on all cDNA. The published analysis was carried out like this. For normalization, 1 million high-quality reads were randomly selected from each sample, with every read carrying a distinct molecular identifier. Instead of being binned into consensus sequences, reads that shared molecular identifiers were thrown out. MiTCR, set to a Q25 quality threshold and the strictest error-elimination algorithm, was used for CDR3 identification, clonotype clustering and error correction. A nonparametric unseen species model with Euler transformation was used to estimate a lower bound on total TCR beta diversity. TCRdb ran its own pipeline on the public reads, namely fastp trimming at Q25 and MiXCR clone calling, and kept in-frame beta chains. Entries that share a CDR3 protein sequence are merged under the most common genes and DNA. TCRdb's processing, not the authors' own work, is the source of the V and J calls. The sample table shows about 560,000 distinct CDR3 sequences, and over 25% are seen once. Of the sample, approximately 3.7% falls within the top ten clones.

The approximately 40 donors, aged roughly 6 to 90 years, were systemically healthy Caucasian individuals from Russia. Each donor gave ten milliliters of peripheral blood, drawn into EDTA-treated Vacutainer tubes. Ficoll-Paque density-gradient centrifugation was used to isolate PBMCs, with at least 7 million per sample. Total RNA was extracted from PBMCs with Trizol reagent, with at least 5.5 micrograms obtained per sample. For every donor, flow cytometry on a PBMC aliquot measured the percentage of naive CD45RAhigh/CD27high T cells. Study-level results and caveats: As age increased, observed TCR beta diversity per million T cells dropped in a roughly linear way, and a significant reduction was already evident by age about 36. Because the CMV infection status of the donors was unknown, age-related changes in expanded clonotypes may potentially have been confounded. The percentage of naive T cells measured by flow cytometry correlated strongly with observed TCR beta diversity. The long-lived group showed more naive CD4+ T cells, fewer expanded clones and increased TCR diversity than the aged group, suggesting age selection. Since profiling was done on bulk unsorted PBMCs, naive and antigen-experienced compartments could not be conclusively compared. Total diversity estimates from one million sequenced T cells were considered lower bounds and underestimates.

The sample also formed part of further work on T cells of mothers and their children. The second source states: The donors were nine systemically healthy Caucasian individuals, made up of three mothers and their six children. cDNA synthesis consumed the entire amount of extracted RNA, loaded at approximately 1.4 ug RNA in each 15 ul reaction. In the second PCR, sample barcodes and 2-4 random nucleotides were introduced via the M1S primer. Over 8.5 million TCR beta CDR3 reads were obtained for each mother, and approximately 3.2 million reads were obtained for each child. Thymic selection similarly shapes TCR recombination output in related and unrelated pairs, with minor effect from inherited differences. Related mother-child pairs always showed normalized repertoire overlap that was slightly higher than in unrelated mother-child pairs, though the difference was never significant. Persistent microchimeric T cell clones were not detected, at a sensitivity of around 100 clones per million clonotypes. The study used deep NGS to compare TCR beta repertoires of mothers and children, seeking features distinguishing related mother-child pairs from unrelated individuals. On average, the children were approximately 11 +/- 4 years old, while the mothers were about 40 +/- 4 years old. After adapters were ligated using NEBNext reagents, the libraries underwent 100+100 nt paired-end sequencing on an Illumina HiSeq 2000. To prevent cross-contamination, the mother and child libraries were prepared a month apart and were sequenced in separate runs. For each donor, between roughly 450,000 and 2,100,000 distinct TCR beta clonotypes were identified. Naive TCR beta clonotypes were estimated from low-frequency clonotypes matched to each donor's FACS-determined naive share, without sorting.

The sequence was obtained from a boy younger than 10 in good health. This chain is built from TRBV28 and TRBJ1-5; TRBD1 is a possible D gene, resting on 6 matching bases. Sequenced material: blood. In nucleotide form, the sequence is TGTGCCAGCATTGCGGCATGGGGGCTTGAGCAGCCCCAGCATTTT. Its product reads: CASIAAWGLEQPQHF.